The clone carrying this T cell receptor (beta chain) has ten or more counts. The record originates from a study of T cells in Graves' hyperthyroidism and ophthalmopathy. There are 12 residues in the CDR3. V gave up 2 bases and J gave up 7 bases, with 10 bases separating them. Germline CDR1 and CDR2: SGHRS and YFSETQ. TCR beta CDR3 region amplification was performed from RNA transcripts. First-round RT-PCR with HTBI primers amplified the TCR CDR3 region. Each CDR3 protein gets one entry after TCRdb re-called the multiplex PCR reads with MiXCR. The table records approximately 380,000 distinct CDR3 sequences, about 19% of them present only once. Absent ophthalmopathy progression within 18 months defined stable Graves' hyperthyroidism. Hyperthyroidism in the patients, aged 18 to 65, was newly diagnosed and under 2 months in duration.

Source material: blood. The V call is TRBV5-1, the J call TRBJ2-7; D gene ambiguous. The sequence came from a woman aged 18-29 years with Graves' hyperthyroidism. CDR3 in amino acids: CASSLPAEEQYF. CDR3 nucleotide sequence: TGCGCCAGCAGCTTACCCGCTGAAGAGCAGTACTTC.